One and the same sample provided the 19 T cell receptor beta chains below, sequenced in a study of blood T cell dynamics during melanoma immunotherapy. Stated time point: week 3, after first cycle of checkpoint inhibitor. Sequencing was performed with immunoSEQ multiplex PCR; in TCRdb, only in-frame clones are kept and a portion is missing. The sample carries approximately 11,000 clones, over 70% recorded once. This sample comprised blood, obtained from a patient treated with checkpoint blockade. The origin of the receptors is a human donor with melanoma.

The chain recombines TRBV19 with TRBJ1-5; D gene ambiguous. The CDR3 runs to 13 residues. Germline assignment: CDR1 LNHDA and CDR2 SQIVND (reference sequence). Trimming took off 3 bases at V and 5 bases at J, with 8 bases between the two ends. CDR3 residues: CASSIDPYQPQHF. The CDR3 region has the DNA TGTGCCAGTAGTATTGACCCCTATCAGCCCCAGCATTTT. Full variable domain (remainder filled in from reference TRBV19 and TRBJ1-5): DGGITQSPKYLFRKEGQNVTLSCEQNLNHDAMYWYRQDPGQGLRLIYYSQIVNDFQKGDIAEGYSVSREKKESFPLTVTSAQKNPTAFYLCASSIDPYQPQHFGDGTRLSIL.

The J gene is TRBJ2-5, the V gene TRBV21-1; TRBD1, the table's D call, lacks a check against the DNA. TRBV21-1 corresponds to a pseudogene. The CDR3 runs 15 residues. As DNA, the CDR3 is TGTGCCAGCAGCAAAGAGGCAGGCCAACAAGAGACCCAGTACTTC. Translating it yields CASSKEAGQQETQYF.

This clone was seen a single time. The J gene is TRBJ1-5, the V gene TRBV5-5, with a tentative D call TRBD1 (6 bases). Per germline, CDR1 SGHKS and CDR2 YYEKEE (reference sequence). V lost 2 bases to trimming and J lost 7 bases, with 13 bases between them. This CDR3 spans 14 amino acids. The CDR3 reads CASSFGGLDQPQHF. The CDR3, as DNA: TGTGCCAGCAGCTTTGGGGGGCTGGACCAGCCCCAGCATTTT.

This clone was recorded a few times. The chain uses TRBV7-9 and TRBJ2-3; unclear D gene. The CDR3 extends over 14 amino acids. V gave up 5 bases and J gave up 0 bases, with 9 bases separating them. Germline assignment: CDR1 SEHNR and CDR2 FQNEAQ (reference sequence). The CDR3 loop reads CASSPQSSTDTQYF. CDR3 in DNA: TGTGCCAGCAGCCCCCAATCAAGCACAGATACGCAGTATTTT.

This chain links TRBV5-4 with TRBJ1-2, with no clear D. CDR1 is SGHNT, CDR2 YYREEE, per germline (reference sequence). Trimming stripped 0 bases from V and 8 bases from J, with 14 bases between. CDR3 size: 14 residues. This CDR3 reads CASSLAHRTGGYTF. The CDR3, as DNA: TGTGCCAGCAGCTTGGCGCATAGGACCGGGGGCTACACCTTC.

The chain combines TRBV10-2 with TRBJ2-3; a weak D match, TRBD1 (6 bases). V lost 5 bases and J 4 bases, leaving 10 bases between the germline ends. Germline CDR1 reads WSHSY; CDR2 reads SAAADI. CDR3 length: 13 residues. CDR3 DNA: TGCGCCAGCAGTAGACCAGGGGCAGATACGCAGTATTTT. Amino acid sequence: CASSRPGADTQYF.

This clone came up a few times. The chain links TRBV7-2 to TRBJ2-2; TRBD2 agrees at 11 bases. Trimming at V came to 3 bases and at J to 4 bases, leaving 7 bases not matched to a gene. The germline V gene encodes CDR1 SGHTA and CDR2 FQGNSA. CDR3 length: 17 residues. The CDR3 bases are TGTGCCAGCAGCTTCCAGGCTAGCGGGGGGAGCACCGGGGAGCTGTTTTTT. This translates into CASSFQASGGSTGELFF.

This chain uses TRBV5-8 with TRBJ1-2; D unresolved. The CDR3 is made up of 10 amino acids. V shed 1 base and J shed 8 bases, with 3 bases lying between them. The germline gives CDR1 SGHTS, CDR2 YDEGEE. CDR3 in amino acids: CASSLRGYTF. The CDR3, as DNA: TGTGCCAGCAGCTTGAGAGGCTACACCTTC.

The chain carries TRBV7-9 and TRBJ2-5; 12 nucleotides match TRBD1. There are 15 residues in the CDR3. V gave up 3 bases and J gave up 6 bases; unmatched junction bases: 5. Germline CDR1 is SEHNR and CDR2 is FQNEAQ (reference sequence). In nucleotides, the CDR3 is TGTGCCAGCAGCTTTTCGGGACAGGGGGCAAAGACCCAGTACTTC. This codes for CASSFSGQGAKTQYF.

The V and J genes are TRBV5-1 and TRBJ1-1; D is ambiguous. This CDR3 has 13 amino acids. With 3 bases removed from V and 0 bases from J, the gap between germline ends came to 6 bases. CDR1 SGHRS and CDR2 YFSETQ come from the germline V gene. The CDR3 here is CASSSSLNTEAFF. Here the CDR3 DNA reads TGCGCCAGCAGCTCCAGTTTGAACACTGAAGCTTTCTTT.

The rearrangement uses TRBV5-6 and TRBJ1-5; 9 bases line up with TRBD1. Germline V lookup: CDR1 SGHDT, CDR2 YYEEEE. V trimming: 4 bases; J trimming: 3 bases; junction bases outside the gene matches: 8. This CDR3 contains 16 residues. The chain's CDR3 is CASSGRDREPNQPQHF. CDR3 DNA sequence: TGTGCCAGCAGCGGCCGGGACAGGGAGCCCAATCAGCCCCAGCATTTT.

By share, this clone counts as large (0.1 to 1%). The chain is built from TRBV19 and TRBJ2-3; D is unclear. The CDR3 has 15 amino acids. CDR1 and CDR2 (germline): LNHDA, SQIVND (reference sequence). Trimming removed 2 bases at V and 1 base at J, with 10 bases between. The CDR3 bases are TGTGCCAGTAGTATAAGGCTATTTGGCACAGATACGCAGTATTTT. As protein: CASSIRLFGTDTQYF.

The rearrangement joins TRBV7-9 to TRBJ2-3; 8 bases are a match to TRBD2. The V gene end was trimmed by 0 bases and the J gene end by 0 bases; junction bases not matched to a gene: 2. Germline V gene sequence: CDR1 SEHNR, CDR2 FQNEAQ (reference sequence). The CDR3 totals 16 residues. This CDR3 is CASSLARGVSTDTQYF. The CDR3 coding sequence is TGTGCCAGCAGCTTAGCGCGGGGGGTGAGCACAGATACGCAGTATTTT.

The chain recombines TRBV6-5 with TRBJ1-5; tentatively, D is TRBD1 (5 bases). V gave up 5 bases and J gave up 2 bases, with 7 bases separating them. Germline V lookup: CDR1 MNHEY, CDR2 SVGAGI. The length of the CDR3 is 13 residues. Written as DNA, the CDR3 is TGTGCCAGCAGTGGGGACCGCAATCAGCCCCAGCATTTT. This sequence encodes CASSGDRNQPQHF.

The chain is built from TRBV4-3 and TRBJ2-4; 11 bases line up with TRBD2. In germline, CDR1 is LGHNA, CDR2 YSLEER. This CDR3 is built from 17 residues. Trimming cost V 3 bases and J 0 bases; bases outside gene matches: 4. The CDR3 nucleotides read TGCGCCAGCAGCCACGTAGCGGGGGGGATAGCCAAAAACATTCAGTACTTC. It encodes CASSHVAGGIAKNIQYF.

This rearrangement joins TRBV2 to TRBJ2-3, with 9 nucleotides matching TRBD2. Germline assignment: CDR1 SNHLY and CDR2 FYNNEI. The CDR3 loop spans 17 amino acids. The trim removed 4 bases at V and 0 bases at J, leaving 8 bases unmatched. In DNA form, the CDR3 reads TGTGCCAGCAGTGTTCGGCGGGGGGGTCCTAGCACAGATACGCAGTATTTT. This gives the protein CASSVRRGGPSTDTQYF.

The chain employs TRBV27 and TRBJ2-2; no clear D. V was shortened by 4 bases and J by 4 bases, with 10 bases between the two germline ends. Germline V CDR1 and CDR2: MNHEY, SMNVEV (reference sequence). This CDR3 is 14 amino acids long. CDR3 nucleotides: TGTGCCAGCAGTTCCACGGGCCTCACCGGGGAGCTGTTTTTT. This encodes CASSSTGLTGELFF.

The rearrangement links TRBV14 to TRBJ1-2, with TRBD1 as a possible D gene (5 bases). CDR1 is SGHDN and CDR2 is FVKESK in the germline V gene. V was cut by 1 base and J by 4 bases, with 10 bases left in between. The CDR3 is 14 amino acids. CDR3 bases: TGTGCCAGCAGCCAAGGGGAGGGGTCCTATGGCTACACCTTC. This sequence encodes CASSQGEGSYGYTF.

This chain connects TRBV7-6 to TRBJ2-1, with 10 positions matching TRBD2. The CDR3 sequence is 18 residues long. With V trimmed by 5 bases and J by 4 bases, 14 bases remained unmatched. CDR1 and CDR2 (germline): SGHVS, FNYEAQ. The CDR3 bases are TGTGCCAGCAGCACCCCCGGCTTCCTAGCGGGGGTTTACAATGAGCAGTTCTTC. This encodes CASSTPGFLAGVYNEQFF.